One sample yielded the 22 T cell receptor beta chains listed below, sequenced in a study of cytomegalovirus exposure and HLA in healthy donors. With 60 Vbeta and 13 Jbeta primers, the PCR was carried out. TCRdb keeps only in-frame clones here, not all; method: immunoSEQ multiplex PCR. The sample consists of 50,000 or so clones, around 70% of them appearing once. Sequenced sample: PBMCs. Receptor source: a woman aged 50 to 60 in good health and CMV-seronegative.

CDR3 nucleotide sequence: TGTGCCAGCAGTTACGGACAGGGGAAAGGGTTGGAGACCCAGTACTTC. Its translation is CASSYGQGKGLETQYF. The chain links TRBV6-6 to TRBJ2-5; 9 nucleotides align to TRBD1. This CDR3 is 16 amino acids long. J was trimmed by 5 bases and V by 2 bases; bases with no gene match: 9. Per the germline V gene, CDR1 is MNHNY and CDR2 is SVGAGI (reference sequence).

The CDR3 DNA follows: TGCGCCAGCAAAAAATGGACTAGCGACTCCTACGAGCAGTACTTC. It yields the protein CASKKWTSDSYEQYF. The genes are TRBV5-1 and TRBJ2-5; TRBD2 aligns across 9 bases. The DNA end favors TRBJ2-7, so the J call may be wrong. Germline V gene lookup returns CDR1 SGHRS and CDR2 YFSETQ. The length of the CDR3 is 15 residues.

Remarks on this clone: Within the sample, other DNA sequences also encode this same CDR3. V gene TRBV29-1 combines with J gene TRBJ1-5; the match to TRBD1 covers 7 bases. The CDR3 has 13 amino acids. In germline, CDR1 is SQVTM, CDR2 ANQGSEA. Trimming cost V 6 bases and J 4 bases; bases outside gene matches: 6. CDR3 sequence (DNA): TGCAGCGTGCGCGGGACAGCAAATCAGCCCCAGCATTTT. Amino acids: CSVRGTANQPQHF.

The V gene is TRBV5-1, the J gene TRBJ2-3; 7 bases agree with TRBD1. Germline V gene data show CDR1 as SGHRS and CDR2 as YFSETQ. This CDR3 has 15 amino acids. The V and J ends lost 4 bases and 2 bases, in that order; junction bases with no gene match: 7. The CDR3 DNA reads TGCGCCAGCAGCCTGGACAGGCCCGACACAGATACGCAGTATTTT. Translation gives CASSLDRPDTDTQYF. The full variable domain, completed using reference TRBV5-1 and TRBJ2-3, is KAGVTQTPRYLIKTRGQQVTLSCSPISGHRSVSWYQQTPGQGLQFLFEYFSETQRNKGNFPGRFSGRQFSNSRSEMNVSTLELGDSALYLCASSLDRPDTDTQYFGPGTRLTVL.

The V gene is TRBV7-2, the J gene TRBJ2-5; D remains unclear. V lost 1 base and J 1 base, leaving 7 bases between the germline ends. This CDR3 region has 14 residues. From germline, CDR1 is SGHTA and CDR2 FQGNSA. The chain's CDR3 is CASSLGASQETQYF. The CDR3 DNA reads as TGTGCCAGCAGCTTAGGAGCTAGCCAAGAGACCCAGTACTTC.

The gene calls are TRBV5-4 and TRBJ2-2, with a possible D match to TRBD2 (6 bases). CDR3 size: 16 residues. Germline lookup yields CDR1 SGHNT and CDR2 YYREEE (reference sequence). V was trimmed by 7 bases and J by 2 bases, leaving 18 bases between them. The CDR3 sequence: CASAMGGTLNTGELFF. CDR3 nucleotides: TGTGCCAGCGCAATGGGGGGAACTCTTAACACCGGGGAGCTGTTTTTT.

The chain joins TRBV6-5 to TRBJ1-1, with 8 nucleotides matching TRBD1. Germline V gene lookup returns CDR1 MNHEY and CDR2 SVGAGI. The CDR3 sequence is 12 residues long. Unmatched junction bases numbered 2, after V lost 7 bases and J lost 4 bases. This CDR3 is CASKGQGTEAFF. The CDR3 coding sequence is TGTGCCAGCAAAGGACAGGGCACTGAAGCTTTCTTT.

CDR3 in amino acids: CASSQDWGGGYTF. CDR3 DNA sequence: TGCGCCAGCAGCCAAGATTGGGGCGGTGGCTACACCTTC. This chain connects TRBV4-3 to TRBJ1-2; possible D gene TRBD1, 5 bases. The germline V gene has CDR1 LGHNA and CDR2 YSLEER. V was cut by 0 bases and J by 7 bases, with 9 bases left in between. The CDR3 is 13 amino acids.

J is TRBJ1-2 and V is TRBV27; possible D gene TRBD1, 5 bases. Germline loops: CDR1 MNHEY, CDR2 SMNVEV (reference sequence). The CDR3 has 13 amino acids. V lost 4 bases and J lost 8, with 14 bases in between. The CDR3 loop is CASSWGRAGGYTF. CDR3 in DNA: TGTGCCAGCAGTTGGGGGAGGGCTGGAGGCTACACCTTC.

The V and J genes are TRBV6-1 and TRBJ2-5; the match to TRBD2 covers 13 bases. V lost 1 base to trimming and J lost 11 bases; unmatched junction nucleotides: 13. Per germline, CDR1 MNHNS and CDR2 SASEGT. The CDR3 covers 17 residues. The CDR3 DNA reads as TGTGCCAGCAGTGAAGTGGGACTAGCGGGAACCCTTGGAGAGCAGTACTTC. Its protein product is CASSEVGLAGTLGEQYF.

The CDR3 DNA follows: TGTGCCAGCAGCTTAGGGGGGGGGAGGGGGAACACTGAAGCTTTCTTT. This encodes CASSLGGGRGNTEAFF. The chain combines TRBV7-9 with TRBJ1-1; D might be TRBD1 (5 bases). V lost 1 base and J 1 base, leaving 13 bases between the germline ends. CDR3 length: 16 residues. Germline V gene sequence: CDR1 SEHNR, CDR2 FQNEAQ (reference sequence).

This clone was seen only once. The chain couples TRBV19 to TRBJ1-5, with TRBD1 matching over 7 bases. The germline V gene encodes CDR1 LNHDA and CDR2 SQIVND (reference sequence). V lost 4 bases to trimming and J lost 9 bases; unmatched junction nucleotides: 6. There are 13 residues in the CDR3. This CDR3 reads CASSNQGGSPQHF. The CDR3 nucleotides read TGTGCCAGTAGTAACCAGGGGGGATCGCCCCAGCATTTT.

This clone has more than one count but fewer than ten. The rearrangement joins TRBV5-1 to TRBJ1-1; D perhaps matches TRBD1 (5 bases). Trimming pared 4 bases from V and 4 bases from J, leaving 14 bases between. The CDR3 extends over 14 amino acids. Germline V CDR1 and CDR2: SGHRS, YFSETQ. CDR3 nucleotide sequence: TGCGCCAGCAGCACCCGAATCGGGGGCACTGAAGCTTTCTTT. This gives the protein CASSTRIGGTEAFF.

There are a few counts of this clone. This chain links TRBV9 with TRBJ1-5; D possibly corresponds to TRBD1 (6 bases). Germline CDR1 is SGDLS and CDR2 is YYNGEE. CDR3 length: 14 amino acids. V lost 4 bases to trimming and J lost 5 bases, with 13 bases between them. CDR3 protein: CASSSQGQYQPQHF. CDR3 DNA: TGTGCCAGCAGCTCACAGGGTCAATATCAGCCCCAGCATTTT.

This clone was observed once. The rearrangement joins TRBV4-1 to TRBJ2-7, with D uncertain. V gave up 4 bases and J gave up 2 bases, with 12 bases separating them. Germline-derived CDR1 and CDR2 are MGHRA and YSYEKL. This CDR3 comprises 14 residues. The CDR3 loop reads CASSPENPPYEQYF. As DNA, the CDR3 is TGCGCCAGCAGCCCCGAGAATCCGCCCTACGAGCAGTACTTC.

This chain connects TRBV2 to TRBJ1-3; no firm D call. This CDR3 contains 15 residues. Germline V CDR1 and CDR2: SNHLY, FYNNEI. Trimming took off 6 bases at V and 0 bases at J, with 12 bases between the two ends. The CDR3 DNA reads TGTGCCAGCAGGAGGTCTGACTACTCTGGAAACACCATATATTTT. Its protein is CASRRSDYSGNTIYF.

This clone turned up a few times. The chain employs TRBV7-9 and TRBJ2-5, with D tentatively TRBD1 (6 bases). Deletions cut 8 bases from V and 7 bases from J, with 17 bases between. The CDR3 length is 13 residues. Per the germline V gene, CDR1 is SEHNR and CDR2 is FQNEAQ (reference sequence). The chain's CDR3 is CASAQGREGTQYF. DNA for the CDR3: TGTGCCAGCGCACAGGGCAGAGAAGGGACCCAGTACTTC.

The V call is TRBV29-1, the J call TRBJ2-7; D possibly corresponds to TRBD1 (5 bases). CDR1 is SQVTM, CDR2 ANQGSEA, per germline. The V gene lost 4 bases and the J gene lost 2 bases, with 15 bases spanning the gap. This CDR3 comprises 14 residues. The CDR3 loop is CSVGQGPGPYEQYF. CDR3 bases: TGCAGCGTTGGGCAGGGTCCCGGCCCCTACGAGCAGTACTTC.

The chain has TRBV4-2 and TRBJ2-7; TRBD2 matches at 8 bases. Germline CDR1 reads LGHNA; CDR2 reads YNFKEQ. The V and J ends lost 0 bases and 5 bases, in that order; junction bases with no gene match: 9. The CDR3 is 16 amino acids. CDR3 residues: CASSQDRTSIVHEQYF. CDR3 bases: TGTGCCAGCAGCCAAGATCGGACTAGCATCGTCCACGAGCAGTACTTC.

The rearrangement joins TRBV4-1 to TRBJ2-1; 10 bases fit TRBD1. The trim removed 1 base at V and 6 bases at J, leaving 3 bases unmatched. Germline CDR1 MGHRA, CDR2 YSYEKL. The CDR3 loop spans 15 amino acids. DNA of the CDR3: TGCGCCAGCAGCCAAGGACAGGGGGCGATCAATGAGCAGTTCTTC. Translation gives CASSQGQGAINEQFF.

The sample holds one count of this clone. The CDR3, as DNA: TGTGCCAGCAGCCTAGACAGGGGGCAGCCCCAGCATTTT. Residues: CASSLDRGQPQHF. The gene calls are TRBV11-1 and TRBJ1-5, with 9 bases lining up with TRBD1. The CDR3 contains 13 residues. Germline assignment: CDR1 SGHAT and CDR2 FQDESV (reference sequence). With V trimmed by 5 bases and J by 7 bases, 3 bases remained unmatched.

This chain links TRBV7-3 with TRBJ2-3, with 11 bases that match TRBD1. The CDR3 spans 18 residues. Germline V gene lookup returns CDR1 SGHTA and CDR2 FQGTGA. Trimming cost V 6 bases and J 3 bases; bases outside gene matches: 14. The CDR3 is CASSLLHLGQGGTDTQYF. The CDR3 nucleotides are TGTGCCAGCAGTCTTCTTCACTTGGGACAGGGGGGTACAGATACGCAGTATTTT.